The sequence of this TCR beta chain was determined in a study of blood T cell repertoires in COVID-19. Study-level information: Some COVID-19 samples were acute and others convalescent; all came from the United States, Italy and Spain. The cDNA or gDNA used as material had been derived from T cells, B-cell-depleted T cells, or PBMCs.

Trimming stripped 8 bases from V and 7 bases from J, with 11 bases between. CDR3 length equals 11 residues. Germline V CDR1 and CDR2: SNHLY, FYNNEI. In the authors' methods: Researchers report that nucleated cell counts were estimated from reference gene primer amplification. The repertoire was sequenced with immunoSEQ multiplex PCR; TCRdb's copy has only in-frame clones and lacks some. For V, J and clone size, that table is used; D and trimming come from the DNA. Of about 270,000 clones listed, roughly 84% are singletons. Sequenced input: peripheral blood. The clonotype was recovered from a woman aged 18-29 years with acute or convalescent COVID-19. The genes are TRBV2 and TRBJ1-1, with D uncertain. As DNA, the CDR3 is TGTGCCAGCGTCGGCGGGATTGAAGCTTTCTTT. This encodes CASVGGIEAFF.